The table lists the clone carrying this TCR beta chain with many counts. These data are taken from a study of metastatic and nonmetastatic thyroid tumors. V lost 0 bases, J lost 10 bases, and 13 bases lay in between. The V gene's germline CDR1 is MGHRA and CDR2 YSYEKL. This CDR3 has 14 amino acids. Patients underwent thyroid surgery, and none had received any treatment before it. Original processing methods: Clinicopathological groups of papillary thyroid cancer showed CDR3 differences that were used to build a distant-metastasis classifier. Using MiXCR, TCRdb re-called clones from the PCR reads. These V and J calls are TCRdb output, not the study's own analysis. The sample consists of about 69,000 clones, more than 13% of them appearing once.

V and J are TRBV4-1 and TRBJ2-1, with D maybe TRBD1 (7 bases). Source material: blood. This receptor was taken from a male donor with papillary thyroid cancer or a benign thyroid nodule (not recorded which). Some clones in this sample may be carry-over from other donors' samples. The DNA of the CDR3 is TGCGCCAGCAGCCAAGACATCAGGGGGGTGGAGCAGTTCTTC. It specifies CASSQDIRGVEQFF.